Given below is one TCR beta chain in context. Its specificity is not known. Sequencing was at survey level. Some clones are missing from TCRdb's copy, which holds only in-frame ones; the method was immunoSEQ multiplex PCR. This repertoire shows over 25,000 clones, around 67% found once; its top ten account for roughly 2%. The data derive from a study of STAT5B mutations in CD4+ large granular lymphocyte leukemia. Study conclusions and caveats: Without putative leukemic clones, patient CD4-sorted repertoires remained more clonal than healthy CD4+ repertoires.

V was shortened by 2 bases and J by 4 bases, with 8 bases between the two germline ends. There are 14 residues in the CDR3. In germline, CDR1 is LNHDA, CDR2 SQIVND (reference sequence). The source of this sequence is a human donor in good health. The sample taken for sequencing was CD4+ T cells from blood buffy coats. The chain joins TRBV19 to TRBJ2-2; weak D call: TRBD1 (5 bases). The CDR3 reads CASSISRATGELFF. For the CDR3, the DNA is TGTGCCAGTAGTATATCCAGGGCCACCGGGGAGCTGTTTTTT.